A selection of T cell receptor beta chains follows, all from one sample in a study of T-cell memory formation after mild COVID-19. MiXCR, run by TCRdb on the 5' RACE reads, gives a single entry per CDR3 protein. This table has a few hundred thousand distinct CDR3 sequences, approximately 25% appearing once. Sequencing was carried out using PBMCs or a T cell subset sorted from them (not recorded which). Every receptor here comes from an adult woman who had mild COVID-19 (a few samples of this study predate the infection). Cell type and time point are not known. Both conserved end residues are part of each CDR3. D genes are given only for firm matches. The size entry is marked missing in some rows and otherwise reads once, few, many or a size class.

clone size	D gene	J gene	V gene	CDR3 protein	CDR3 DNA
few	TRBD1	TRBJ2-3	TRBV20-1	CSARDSYTDTQYF	TGCAGTGCCCGGGACAGTTACACAGATACGCAGTATTTT
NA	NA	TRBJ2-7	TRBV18	CASSPTTFSYEQYF	TGTGCCAGCTCACCAACAACTTTCTCCTACGAGCAGTACTTC
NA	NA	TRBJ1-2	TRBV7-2	CASSLEWGPNYGYTF	TGTGCCAGCAGCTTAGAGTGGGGTCCCAACTATGGCTACACCTTC
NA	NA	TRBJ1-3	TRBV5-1	CASSLDRANTIYF	TGCGCCAGCAGCTTGGACAGGGCCAACACCATATATTTT
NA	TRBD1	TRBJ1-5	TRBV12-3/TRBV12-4	CASSFRQGVSNQPQHF	TGTGCCAGCAGTTTTAGACAGGGGGTAAGCAATCAGCCCCAGCATTTT
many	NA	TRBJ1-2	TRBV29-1	CSVEDLGLEDRTNYGYTF	TGCAGCGTTGAAGATTTGGGACTGGAGGATAGGACTAACTATGGCTACACCTTC
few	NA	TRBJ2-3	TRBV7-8	CASSIGVRADTQYF	TGTGCCAGCAGCATAGGGGTTAGGGCAGATACGCAGTATTTT
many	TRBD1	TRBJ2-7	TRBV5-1	CASSFSGGYEQYF	TGCGCCAGCAGCTTTTCAGGGGGATACGAGCAGTACTTC
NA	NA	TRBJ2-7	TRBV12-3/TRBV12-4	CASMGPPYEQYF	TGTGCCAGCATGGGACCGCCGTACGAGCAGTACTTC
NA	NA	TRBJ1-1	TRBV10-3	CAISLYREGTEAFF	TGTGCCATCAGTCTTTACAGGGAGGGGACTGAAGCTTTCTTT
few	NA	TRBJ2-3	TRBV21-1	CASSRQVVRSDTQYF	TGTGCCAGCAGCAGACAGGTCGTAAGGTCAGATACGCAGTATTTT
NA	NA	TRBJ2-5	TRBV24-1	CATQHRWRGETQYF	TGTGCCACCCAGCATCGGTGGAGGGGGGAGACCCAGTACTTC
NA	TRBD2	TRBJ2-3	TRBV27	CASSPLGEGLTDTQYF	TGTGCCAGCAGCCCCTTGGGGGAGGGCCTTACAGATACGCAGTATTTT
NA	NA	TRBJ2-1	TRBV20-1	CSATPGTHIEFF	TGCAGTGCTACACCCGGGACTCACATCGAGTTCTTC
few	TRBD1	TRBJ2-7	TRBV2	CASSDWTGDSYEQYF	TGTGCCAGCAGTGACTGGACAGGGGATTCCTACGAGCAGTACTTC
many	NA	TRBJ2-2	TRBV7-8	CASSLVSGELFF	TGTGCCAGCAGCTTAGTTAGCGGGGAGCTGTTTTTT
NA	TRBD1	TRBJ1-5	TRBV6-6	CASRRRTGDSNQPQHF	TGTGCCAGCAGGCGAAGGACAGGGGATAGCAATCAGCCCCAGCATTTT
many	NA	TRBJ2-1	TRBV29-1	CSVEGGSSYNEQFF	TGCAGCGTTGAAGGTGGGAGCTCCTACAATGAGCAGTTCTTC
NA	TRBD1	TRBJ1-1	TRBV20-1	CSASRGGGGTEAFF	TGCAGTGCCAGCCGAGGGGGCGGTGGCACTGAAGCTTTCTTT
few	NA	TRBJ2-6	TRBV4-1	CASSQVTGTISSGANVLTF	TGCGCCAGCAGCCAGGTGACCGGGACAATCAGCTCTGGGGCCAACGTCCTGACTTTC
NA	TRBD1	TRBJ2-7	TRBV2	CASNDLRDSGFDLYEQYF	TGTGCCAGCAATGATCTCCGGGACAGTGGGTTCGACCTCTACGAGCAGTACTTC
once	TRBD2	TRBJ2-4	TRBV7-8	CASSFSSGSNIQYF	TGTGCCAGCAGCTTTTCCAGCGGGAGCAACATTCAGTACTTC
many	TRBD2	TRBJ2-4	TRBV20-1	CSASPGTSGENIQYF	TGCAGTGCTAGTCCCGGGACTAGCGGAGAAAACATTCAGTACTTC
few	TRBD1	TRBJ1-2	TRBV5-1	CASSKRDRANGYTF	TGCGCCAGCAGCAAACGGGACAGGGCAAATGGCTACACCTTC
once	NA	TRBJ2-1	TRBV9	CASSEWGREQFF	TGTGCCAGCAGCGAGTGGGGACGAGAGCAGTTCTTC
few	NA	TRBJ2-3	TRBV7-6	CASSLGGPRPQYF	TGTGCCAGCAGCTTAGGGGGGCCTCGGCCGCAGTATTTT
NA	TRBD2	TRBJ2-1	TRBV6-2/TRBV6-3	CASSKGLAGENEQFF	TGTGCCAGCAGTAAGGGACTAGCGGGAGAAAATGAGCAGTTCTTC
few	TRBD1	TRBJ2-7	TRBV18	CASSGSTGGNEQYF	TGTGCCAGCTCAGGATCGACAGGGGGGAACGAGCAGTACTTC
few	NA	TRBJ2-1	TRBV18	CASSPLGKAGSYNEQFF	TGTGCCAGCTCACCCCTAGGGAAAGCGGGCTCCTACAATGAGCAGTTCTTC
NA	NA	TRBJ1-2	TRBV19	CASRPDIRYGYTF	TGTGCCAGTAGACCGGACATACGCTATGGCTACACCTTC
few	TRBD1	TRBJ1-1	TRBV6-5	CASTGTGGGTEAFF	TGTGCCAGCACCGGGACAGGGGGTGGCACTGAAGCTTTCTTT
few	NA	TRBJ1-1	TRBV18	CASSLLNGDTEAFF	TGTGCCAGCTCATTATTAAATGGGGACACTGAAGCTTTCTTT
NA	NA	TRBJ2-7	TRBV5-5	CASSPGGPFPYEQYF	TGTGCCAGCAGCCCGGGGGGCCCCTTCCCCTACGAGCAGTACTTC
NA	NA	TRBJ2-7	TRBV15	CATSRDQGGGYAYEQYF	TGTGCCACCAGCAGAGATCAGGGCGGGGGCTACGCCTACGAGCAGTACTTC
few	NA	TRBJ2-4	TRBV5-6	CASSSRGRIQYF	TGTGCCAGCAGCTCTAGGGGCAGGATTCAGTACTTC
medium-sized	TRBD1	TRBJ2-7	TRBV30	CAWGQAYEQYF	TGTGCCTGGGGACAGGCCTACGAGCAGTACTTC
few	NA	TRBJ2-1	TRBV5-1	CASGLEAGIDEQFF	TGCGCCAGCGGGCTCGAGGCCGGGATAGATGAGCAGTTCTTC
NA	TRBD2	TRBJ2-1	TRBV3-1	CASSQLAGGMSSYNEQFF	TGTGCCAGCAGCCAGTTGGCGGGGGGCATGAGCTCCTACAATGAGCAGTTCTTC
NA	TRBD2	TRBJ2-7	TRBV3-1	CASSQERASGSYEQYF	TGTGCCAGCAGCCAAGAGAGGGCTAGCGGGTCCTACGAGCAGTACTTC
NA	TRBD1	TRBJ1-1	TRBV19	CASSTWDRVDTEAFF	TGTGCCAGTAGTACCTGGGACAGGGTGGACACTGAAGCTTTCTTT
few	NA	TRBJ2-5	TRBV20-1	CSATGPNMAQYF	TGCAGTGCCACCGGGCCTAATATGGCCCAGTACTTC